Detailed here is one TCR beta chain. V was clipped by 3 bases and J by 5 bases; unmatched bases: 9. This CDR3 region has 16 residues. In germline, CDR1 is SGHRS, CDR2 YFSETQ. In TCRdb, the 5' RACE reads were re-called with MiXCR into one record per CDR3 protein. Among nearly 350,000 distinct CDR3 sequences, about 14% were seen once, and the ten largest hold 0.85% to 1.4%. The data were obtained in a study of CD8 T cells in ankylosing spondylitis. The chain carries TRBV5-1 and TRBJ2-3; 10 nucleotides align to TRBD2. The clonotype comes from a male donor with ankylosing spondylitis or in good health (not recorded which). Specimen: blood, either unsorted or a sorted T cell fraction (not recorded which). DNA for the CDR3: TGCGCCAGCAGCTGGGTAGCGGGAGGAGTTAAAGATACGCAGTATTTT. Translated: CASSWVAGGVKDTQYF.